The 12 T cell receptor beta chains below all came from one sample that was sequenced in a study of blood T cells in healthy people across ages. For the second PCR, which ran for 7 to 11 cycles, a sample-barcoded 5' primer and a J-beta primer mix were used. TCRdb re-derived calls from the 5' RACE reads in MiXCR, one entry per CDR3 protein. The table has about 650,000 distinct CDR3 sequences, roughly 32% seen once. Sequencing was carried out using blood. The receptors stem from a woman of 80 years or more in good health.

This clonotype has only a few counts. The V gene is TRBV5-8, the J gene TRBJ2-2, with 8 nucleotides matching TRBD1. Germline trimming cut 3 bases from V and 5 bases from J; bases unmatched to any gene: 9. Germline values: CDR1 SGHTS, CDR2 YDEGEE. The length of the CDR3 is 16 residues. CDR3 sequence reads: CASSSARTGRTGELFF. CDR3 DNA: TGTGCCAGCAGCTCAGCCCGGACAGGGAGGACCGGGGAGCTGTTTTTT.

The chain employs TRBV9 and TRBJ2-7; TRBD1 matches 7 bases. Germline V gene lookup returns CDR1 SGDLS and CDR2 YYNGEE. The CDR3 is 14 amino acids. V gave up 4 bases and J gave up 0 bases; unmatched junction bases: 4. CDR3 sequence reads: CASSIRQGSYEQYF. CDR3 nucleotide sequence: TGTGCCAGCAGCATTAGACAGGGCTCCTACGAGCAGTACTTC. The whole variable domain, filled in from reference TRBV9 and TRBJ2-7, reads DSGVTQTPKHLITATGQRVTLRCSPRSGDLSVYWYQQSLDQGLQFLIQYYNGEERAKGNILERFSAQQFPDLHSELNLSSLELGDSALYFCASSIRQGSYEQYFGPGTRLTVT.

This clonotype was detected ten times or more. As DNA, the CDR3 is TGTGCCAGCACGCCCGGGGGGGGAACCTACGAGCAGTACTTC. Protein sequence: CASTPGGGTYEQYF. The V gene is TRBV6-2 or TRBV6-3, the J gene TRBJ2-7, with 8 positions matching TRBD2. The CDR3 sequence is 14 residues long. V lost 7 bases and J lost 2; bases outside the gene matches: 7. CDR1 MNHEY and CDR2 SVGEGT come from the germline V gene.

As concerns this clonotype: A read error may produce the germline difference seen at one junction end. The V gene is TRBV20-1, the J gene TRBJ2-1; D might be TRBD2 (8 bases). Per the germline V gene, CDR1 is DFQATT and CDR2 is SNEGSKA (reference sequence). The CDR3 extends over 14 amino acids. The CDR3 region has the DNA TGCAGTGCCAGAGACGGCGGGGGGACAGATGAGCAGTTCTTC. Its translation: CSARDGGGTDEQFF.

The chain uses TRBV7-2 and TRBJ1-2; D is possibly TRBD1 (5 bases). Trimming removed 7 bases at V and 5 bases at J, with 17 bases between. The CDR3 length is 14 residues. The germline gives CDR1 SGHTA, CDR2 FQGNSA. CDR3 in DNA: TGTGCCAGCACCGGGCAGGGCCGCCCTTATGGCTACACCTTC. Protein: CASTGQGRPYGYTF.

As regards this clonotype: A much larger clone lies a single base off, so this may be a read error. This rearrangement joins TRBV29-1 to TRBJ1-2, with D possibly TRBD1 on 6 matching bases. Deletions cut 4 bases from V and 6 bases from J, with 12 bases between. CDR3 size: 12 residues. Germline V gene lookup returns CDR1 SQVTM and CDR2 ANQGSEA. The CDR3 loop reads CSVGEGEHGYTF. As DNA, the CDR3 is TGCAGCGTTGGGGAGGGGGAGCATGGCTACACCTTC.

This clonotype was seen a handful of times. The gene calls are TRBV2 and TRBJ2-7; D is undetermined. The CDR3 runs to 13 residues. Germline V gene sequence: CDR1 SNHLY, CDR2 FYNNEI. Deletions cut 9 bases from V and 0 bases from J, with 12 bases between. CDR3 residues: CASTNPYSYEQYF. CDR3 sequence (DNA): TGTGCCAGTACCAATCCCTACTCCTACGAGCAGTACTTC.

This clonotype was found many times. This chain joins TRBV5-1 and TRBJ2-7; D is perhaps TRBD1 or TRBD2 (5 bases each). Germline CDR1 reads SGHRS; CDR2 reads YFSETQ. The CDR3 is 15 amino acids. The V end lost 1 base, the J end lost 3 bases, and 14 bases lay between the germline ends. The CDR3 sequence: CASSLLSGPNYEQYF. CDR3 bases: TGCGCCAGCAGCTTGCTTTCGGGACCGAACTACGAGCAGTACTTC.

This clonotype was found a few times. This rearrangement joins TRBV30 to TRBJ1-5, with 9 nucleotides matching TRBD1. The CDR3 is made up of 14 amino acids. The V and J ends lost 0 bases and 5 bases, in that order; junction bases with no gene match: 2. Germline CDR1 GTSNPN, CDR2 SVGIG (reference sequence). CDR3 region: CAWSVRTGDQPQHF. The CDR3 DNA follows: TGTGCCTGGAGTGTCCGGACAGGGGATCAGCCCCAGCATTTT. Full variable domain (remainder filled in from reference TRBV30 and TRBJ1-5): SQTIHQWPATLVQPVGSPLSLECTVEGTSNPNLYWYRQAAGRGLQLLFYSVGIGQISSEVPQNLSASRPQDRQFILSSKKLLLSDSGFYLCAWSVRTGDQPQHFGDGTRLSIL.

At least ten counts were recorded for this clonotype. CDR3 DNA: TGTGCCAGCACCCCGGGAGTTCAAGAGACCCAGTACTTC. Protein sequence: CASTPGVQETQYF. This chain joins TRBV5-6 and TRBJ2-5; a possible D gene is TRBD2 (6 bases). Germline V gene data show CDR1 as SGHDT and CDR2 as YYEEEE. V was shortened by 6 bases and J by 2 bases, with 11 bases between the two germline ends. The CDR3 runs to 13 residues. Full variable domain (rest looked up from reference TRBV5-6 and TRBJ2-5): DAGVTQSPTHLIKTRGQQVTLRCSPKSGHDTVSWYQQALGQGPQFIFQYYEEEERQRGNFPDRFSGHQFPNYSSELNVNALLLGDSALYLCASTPGVQETQYFGPGTRLLVL.

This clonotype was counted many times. CDR3 DNA: TGTGCCAGCAGTTACAGGAGGGAGCAGTACTTC. This sequence encodes CASSYRREQYF. This chain joins TRBV28 and TRBJ2-7; D possibly matches TRBD1 or TRBD2 (5 bases each). CDR1 and CDR2 (germline): MDHEN, SYDVKM. CDR3 size: 11 residues. Trimming took off 4 bases at V and 7 bases at J, with 8 bases between the two ends.

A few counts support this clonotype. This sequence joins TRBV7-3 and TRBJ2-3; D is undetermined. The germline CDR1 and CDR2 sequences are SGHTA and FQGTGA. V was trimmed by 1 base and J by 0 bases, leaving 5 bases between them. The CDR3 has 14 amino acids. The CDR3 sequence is CASSLMGSTDTQYF. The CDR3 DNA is TGTGCCAGCAGCTTAATGGGAAGCACAGATACGCAGTATTTT.